This T cell receptor (beta chain) was profiled in a study of T cell responses to AZD1222 COVID-19 vaccine. Broader study findings: Females outnumbered males among donors, who were mostly white British; clonal diversity was possibly underestimated.

This CDR3 comprises 15 residues. V was shortened by 0 bases and J by 3 bases, with 9 bases between the two germline ends. Germline loops: CDR1 LGHNA, CDR2 YNFKEQ. Profiled with immunoSEQ multiplex PCR; TCRdb holds only in-frame clones, not every one. The sample records about 150,000 clones, roughly 90% being singletons. Concerning this clone itself: Its antigen is not known.

The sample in question was peripheral blood, obtained on day 0 of AZD1222 vaccination. The V and J genes are TRBV4-2 and TRBJ1-5; D unclear. The clonotype originates from an adult in good health. The CDR3 loop is CASSQDSGSNQPQHF. In DNA form, the CDR3 reads TGTGCCAGCAGCCAAGATTCCGGGTCCAATCAGCCCCAGCATTTT.